The 15 T cell receptor beta chains reported below all come from one sample, sequenced in a study of blood T cell repertoires in COVID-19 (dated by TCRdb to about 2020). Receptors were amplified or captured by the immunoSEQ multiplex PCR assay. Drawn from immuneACCESS, this table holds only the in-frame rearrangements with V and J called that TCRdb kept. Clones are partly lost; checked studies trace under half to an unresolved V gene and leave the rest unexplained. A total of about 130,000 clones appear in this sample, 84% of them only once. Around 13% of the sample rests with the top ten. The source material was peripheral blood. All receptors come from a woman younger than 45 who had recovered from COVID-19.

In this sample, this clone turned up a few times. The chain carries TRBV3-1 (or the pseudogene TRBV3-2) and TRBJ1-4, with 11 bases matching TRBD1. CDR1 and CDR2 from the germline V gene are LGHDT and YNNKEL (reference sequence). This CDR3 is 16 amino acids long. With 1 base clipped from V and 2 bases from J, the junction kept 0 bases outside the gene matches. Written as DNA, the CDR3 is TGTGCCAGCAGCCAAGGGACAGGGGGCACTAATGAAAAACTGTTTTTT. Encoded protein: CASSQGTGGTNEKLFF.

The V call is TRBV5-1, the J call TRBJ1-4; D is ambiguous. CDR1 is SGHRS, CDR2 YFSETQ, per germline. The CDR3 has 13 amino acids. V lost 1 base and J 8 bases, leaving 9 bases between the germline ends. CDR3 sequence reads: CASSLWAGEKLFF. The CDR3 DNA reads as TGCGCCAGCAGCTTGTGGGCGGGAGAAAAACTGTTTTTT.

The V and J genes are TRBV7-2 and TRBJ1-1; D may be TRBD1 (6 bases). Germline V gives CDR1 SGHTA, CDR2 FQGNSA. Trimming removed 4 bases from V and 5 bases from J, with 20 bases in between. This CDR3 spans 16 amino acids. CDR3 protein: CASSSGAQGRGTEAFF. DNA of the CDR3: TGTGCCAGCAGCTCAGGGGCACAGGGTCGCGGTACTGAAGCTTTCTTT.

This clone was observed a few times. The chain is built from TRBV6-5 and TRBJ1-5; maybe TRBD1 (5 bases). The CDR3 spans 15 residues. The germline gives CDR1 MNHEY, CDR2 SVGAGI. Trimming took 6 bases from V and 5 from J, leaving 17 bases between them. This chain's CDR3 is CASRPDRQSHQPQHF. The CDR3 DNA sequence: TGTGCCAGCAGGCCGGACCGACAGTCTCATCAGCCCCAGCATTTT.

This sequence joins TRBV20-1 and TRBJ2-1; maybe TRBD2 (5 bases). V shed 6 bases and J shed 5 bases, with 14 bases lying between them. Germline V lookup: CDR1 DFQATT, CDR2 SNEGSKA (reference sequence). The CDR3 contains 13 residues. CDR3 nucleotide sequence: TGCAGTGCGAGTCCGAGCGGACACAATGAGCAGTTCTTC. It is translated as CSASPSGHNEQFF.

This chain uses TRBV6-1 with TRBJ2-7; 8 positions agree with TRBD1. V lost 2 bases, J lost 1 base, and 4 bases stayed unmatched. This CDR3 has 15 residues. Per the germline V gene, CDR1 is MNHNS and CDR2 is SASEGT. CDR3 DNA: TGTGCCAGCAGTGAATATCGGACAGGGTCCTACGAGCAGTACTTC. Translating gives CASSEYRTGSYEQYF.

The chain carries TRBV5-8 and TRBJ1-5; maybe TRBD1 (5 bases). The CDR3 loop spans 14 amino acids. Germline V gene data show CDR1 as SGHTS and CDR2 as YDEGEE. V was cut by 0 bases and J by 6 bases, with 10 bases left in between. CDR3 bases: TGTGCCAGCAGCTTGGCCCAGGGCTCTCAGCCCCAGCATTTT. This translates into CASSLAQGSQPQHF.

This chain uses TRBV29-1 with TRBJ2-3; 11 bases fit TRBD2. CDR1 is SQVTM and CDR2 is ANQGSEA in the germline V gene. CDR3 length: 15 residues. Trimming took 6 bases from V and 2 from J; bases not matched to a gene: 7. This CDR3 reads CSVIPSGRSTDTQYF. DNA of the CDR3: TGCAGCGTGATACCTAGCGGGAGGTCCACAGATACGCAGTATTTT.

The chain recombines TRBV27 with TRBJ2-1; D remains ambiguous. The CDR3 is 13 amino acids. Germline values: CDR1 MNHEY, CDR2 SMNVEV (reference sequence). Between the trimmed V and J ends, which lost 5 bases and 4 bases, there was a span of 9 bases. CDR3 nucleotides: TGTGCCAGCAGTCTGTTCGTATACAATGAGCAGTTCTTC. Protein: CASSLFVYNEQFF.

The chain joins TRBV5-1 to TRBJ2-7; 11 bases fit TRBD2. This CDR3 comprises 16 residues. With V trimmed by 0 bases and J by 6 bases, 8 bases remained unmatched. The germline V gene has CDR1 SGHRS and CDR2 YFSETQ. CDR3 protein: CASSLDSLAGGGEQYF. The DNA of the CDR3 is TGCGCCAGCAGCTTGGATTCCCTAGCGGGGGGCGGCGAGCAGTACTTC.

This clone occurred once. This sequence joins TRBV5-1 and TRBJ2-1; 8 nucleotides line up with TRBD1. The CDR3 consists of 15 residues. The germline CDR1 and CDR2 sequences are SGHRS and YFSETQ. J lost 1 base, V lost 4 bases, and 4 bases had no gene match. The CDR3 reads CASSPGQGSYNEQFF. CDR3 sequence (DNA): TGCGCCAGCAGCCCAGGACAGGGATCCTACAATGAGCAGTTCTTC.

In this sample, this clone turned up once. This chain joins TRBV7-9 and TRBJ2-7; maybe TRBD1 (7 bases). In germline, CDR1 is SEHNR, CDR2 FQNEAQ (reference sequence). The CDR3 contains 14 residues. Trimming removed 5 bases from V and 0 bases from J, with 11 bases in between. This chain's CDR3 is CASSPQGGSYEQYF. The CDR3 bases are TGTGCCAGCAGCCCTCAGGGGGGCTCCTACGAGCAGTACTTC.

V gene TRBV19 combines with J gene TRBJ1-3, with 9 bases matching TRBD1. This CDR3 region has 15 residues. The V and J ends lost 6 bases and 7 bases, in that order; junction bases with no gene match: 10. Germline lookup yields CDR1 LNHDA and CDR2 SQIVND (reference sequence). CDR3 sequence: CASRLQGAPSNTIYF. CDR3 sequence (DNA): TGTGCCAGTAGGCTACAGGGGGCACCGTCGAACACCATATATTTT.

J is TRBJ2-6 and V is TRBV3-1 (or the pseudogene TRBV3-2); TRBD1 matches at 10 bases. Losses at the gene ends were 4 bases for V and 2 bases for J; bases not matched to a gene: 5. Germline assignment: CDR1 LGHDT and CDR2 YNNKEL (reference sequence). The CDR3 is 17 amino acids. CDR3 DNA sequence: TGTGCCAGCAGCCCCGGACAGGGGGGGGCTGGGGCCAACGTCCTGACTTTC. Protein sequence: CASSPGQGGAGANVLTF.

V is TRBV1 and J is TRBJ2-1; the table's D call, TRBD2, was not checked against the DNA. TRBV1 is recorded as a pseudogene. The CDR3 totals 15 residues. CDR3 in amino acids: CTDTPGRDPYNEQFF. The CDR3 region has the DNA TGCACCGATACCCCGGGGCGGGACCCCTACAATGAGCAGTTCTTC.